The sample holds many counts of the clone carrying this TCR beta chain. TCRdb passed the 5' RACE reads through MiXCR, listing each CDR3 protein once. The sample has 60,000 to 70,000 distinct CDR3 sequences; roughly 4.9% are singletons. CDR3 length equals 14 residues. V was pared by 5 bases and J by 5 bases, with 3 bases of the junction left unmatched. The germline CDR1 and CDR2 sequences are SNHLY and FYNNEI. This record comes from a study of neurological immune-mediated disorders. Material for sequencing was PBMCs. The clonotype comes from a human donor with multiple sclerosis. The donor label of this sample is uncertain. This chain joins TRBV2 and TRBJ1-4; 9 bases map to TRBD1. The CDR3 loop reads CASSPGTGNEKLFF. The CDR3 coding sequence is TGTGCCAGCAGTCCCGGGACAGGGAATGAAAAACTGTTTTTT. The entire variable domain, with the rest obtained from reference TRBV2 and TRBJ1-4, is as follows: EPEVTQTPSHQVTQMGQEVILRCVPISNHLYFYWYRQILGQKVEFLVSFYNNEISEKSEIFDDQFSVERPDGSNFTLKIRSTKLEDSAMYFCASSPGTGNEKLFFGSGTQLSVL.